Described below is a single T cell receptor (beta chain) sequence and its context. The antigen is not known. This entry comes from a study of cytomegalovirus exposure and HLA in healthy donors. The study ran its PCR with 60 Vbeta and 13 Jbeta primers. Only in-frame clones appear in the TCRdb table, and some are missing; sequencing was by immunoSEQ multiplex PCR. The top ten clones hold around 4% of a sample with 100,000 to 120,000 clones, around 70% of them seen once. Points from the study as a whole: Follow-up analysis later connected one missense variant in DCLRE1C with trimming of TCR beta V- and J-genes.

This receptor was obtained from a woman aged 35 to 49 in good health and CMV-seropositive. The sample consisted of PBMCs.

In nucleotides, the CDR3 is TGTGCCAGCAGTGCTCGTCCACAACGGACAGGCACCAATAGGCAGCCCCAGCATTTT. It codes for CASSARPQRTGTNRQPQHF. V gene TRBV6-1 combines with J gene TRBJ1-5; TRBD1 aligns across 7 bases. Germline CDR1 and CDR2: MNHNS and SASEGT. This CDR3 is built from 19 residues. After removal of 4 bases from V and 7 bases from J, the junction contained 22 bases not matched to a gene.